This TCR beta chain was profiled in a study of breast tumors, draining lymph nodes, adjacent tissues (dated by TCRdb to the mid-2010s). About the full investigation: In breast cancer patients, the study compared the TCR beta repertoires of tumor, adjacent nontumor tissue and axillary lymph nodes. In human breast cancer, the study set out to evaluate how tumor, surrounding tissue and draining lymph node repertoires relate to one another and whether T cells may move between these sites.

Lymph node samples were obtained from the axillary draining lymph nodes of breast cancer patients. Points on this clonotype: The antigen it binds to is not known. A much larger clonotype is one base distant, so this may be a read error.

The instrument was an Illumina HiSeq 2000. TCR beta chain libraries were generated through multiplex PCR amplification. The amplified TCR beta chain products were analyzed by high-throughput sequencing. The public reads were run again by TCRdb, first through fastp at Q25 and then through MiXCR, and only productive beta chains were kept. Each CDR3 protein appears once, grouped with its most common genes and DNA. For this sample there are more than 80,000 distinct CDR3 sequences; 30% appear just once. The ten largest clones capture approximately 5.4% of the sample. Paper-wide results and their limitations: The conclusion that tumor T cells originate in lymph nodes was framed as consistent with a hypothesis rather than directly demonstrated. The data were considered consistent with most tumor T cells being derived from the lymph node and subsequently expanding within tumor tissue. Tumor and nontumor tissue repertoires were significantly more similar in luminal-like than in basal-like breast cancer. Tumor T-cell repertoires showed less diversity than lymph node repertoires and more diversity than nontumor tissue repertoires, and tumor T-cell repertoires showed preferential V and J gene usage.

CDR1 and CDR2 were assigned from the germline V gene (reference sequence) as DFQATT and SNEGSKA. There are 14 amino acids in the CDR3, from cysteine to phenylalanine inclusive. The only DNA kept is the CDR3, 42 bases in frame from the first base. Trimming leaves V shorter by 4 bases and J shorter by 7 bases, with the junction holding 8 bases beyond the gene matches. This sequence originates from a female donor with breast cancer. Some clones in this sample may be carry-over from other donors' samples. The sequenced sample consisted of axillary lymph node tissue. The sequence links TRBV20-1 to TRBJ2-5, with 11 bases aligning to TRBD2. The DNA sequence is given as TGCAGTGCTAATAGCGGGGGGGCCAAGGCGACCCAGTACTTC. It is translated as CSANSGGAKATQYF.